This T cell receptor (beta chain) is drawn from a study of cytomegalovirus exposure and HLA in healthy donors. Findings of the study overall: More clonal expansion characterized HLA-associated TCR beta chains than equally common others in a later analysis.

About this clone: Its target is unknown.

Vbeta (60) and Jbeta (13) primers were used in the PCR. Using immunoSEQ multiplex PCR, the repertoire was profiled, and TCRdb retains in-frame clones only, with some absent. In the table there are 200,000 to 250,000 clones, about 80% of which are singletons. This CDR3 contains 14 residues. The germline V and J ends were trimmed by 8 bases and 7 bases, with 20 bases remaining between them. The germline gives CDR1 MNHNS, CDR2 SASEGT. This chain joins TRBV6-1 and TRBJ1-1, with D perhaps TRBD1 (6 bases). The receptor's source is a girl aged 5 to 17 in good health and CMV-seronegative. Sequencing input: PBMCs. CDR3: CASELGGGRVEAFF. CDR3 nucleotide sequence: TGTGCCAGCGAACTGGGGGGGGGCAGGGTTGAAGCTTTCTTT.